Included here is one T cell receptor (beta chain) sequence, with context. Its antigen remains unidentified. This record belongs to a study of shared clonotypes between healthy human individuals. This CDR3 has 17 residues. V lost 1 base to trimming and J lost 1 base, with 15 bases between them. Germline-derived CDR1 and CDR2 are PRHDT and FYEKMQ (reference sequence). It was CD45RO-negative cells, positively selected for CCR7, that made up naive CD8 cells, with terminally differentiated effector memory CD45RA+ cells excluded. TCRdb keeps only in-frame clones here, not all; method: immunoSEQ multiplex PCR. The table shows around 2,100,000 clones, with approximately 94% occurring only once. Study results and caveats: Sequencing depth was predicted to influence how clonotypes are shared among donors.

The chain recombines TRBV13 with TRBJ2-3; a possible D gene is TRBD2 (6 bases). The sample taken for sequencing was naive CD8+ T cells sorted from blood. The origin of this receptor is a man between 18 and 35 years old in good health. The CDR3: CASSLVSLPSGTDTQYF. The CDR3 DNA follows: TGTGCCAGCAGCTTAGTTTCCCTGCCTAGCGGCACAGATACGCAGTATTTT.